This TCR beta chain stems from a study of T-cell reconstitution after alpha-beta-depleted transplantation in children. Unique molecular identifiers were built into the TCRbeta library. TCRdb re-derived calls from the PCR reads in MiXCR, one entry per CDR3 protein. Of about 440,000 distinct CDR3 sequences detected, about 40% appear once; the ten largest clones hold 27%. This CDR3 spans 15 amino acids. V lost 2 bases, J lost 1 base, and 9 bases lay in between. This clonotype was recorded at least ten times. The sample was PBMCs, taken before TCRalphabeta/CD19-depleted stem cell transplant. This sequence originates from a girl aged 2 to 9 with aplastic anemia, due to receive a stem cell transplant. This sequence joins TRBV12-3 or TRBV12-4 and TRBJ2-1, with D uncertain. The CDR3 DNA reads TGTGCCAGCAGTTTAAGCGCCCGTTCCTACAATGAGCAGTTCTTC. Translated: CASSLSARSYNEQFF.